This is a list of T cell receptor beta chains from one sample in a study of T cells in Graves' hyperthyroidism and ophthalmopathy. TCRdb independently ran MiXCR on the multiplex PCR reads; one entry per CDR3 protein. The repertoire holds around 500,000 distinct CDR3 sequences, with approximately 15% as singletons. Input material: blood. The receptor source for this set is a woman between 40 and 50 years old with Graves' hyperthyroidism. CDR3s include the opening cysteine and the closing phenylalanine or tryptophan. The order of the fields is D gene, clone size, J gene, V gene, CDR3 protein, CDR3 DNA. D genes are given only for firm matches. The size of a clone is reported for some rows only, either as once, few or many, or as a class for expanded clones.

d_call: TRBD2; clone_size: .; j_call: TRBJ2-1; v_call: TRBV20-1; cdr3_aa: CSATGLAGGKGSYNEQFF; cdr3_nt: TGCAGTGCAACGGGACTAGCGGGAGGGAAAGGCTCCTACAATGAGCAGTTCTTC
d_call: TRBD1; clone_size: few; j_call: TRBJ1-6; v_call: TRBV28; cdr3_aa: CASSPRDRFVSPLHF; cdr3_nt: TGTGCCAGCAGTCCCCGGGACAGGTTCGTGTCACCCCTCCACTTT
d_call: TRBD1; clone_size: many; j_call: TRBJ2-7; v_call: TRBV11-2; cdr3_aa: CASSLLLGQAYEQYF; cdr3_nt: TGTGCCAGCAGCTTACTTTTGGGACAGGCCTACGAGCAGTACTTC
d_call: TRBD1; clone_size: many; j_call: TRBJ2-2; v_call: TRBV28; cdr3_aa: CASSLWGQGASRAGELFF; cdr3_nt: TGTGCCAGCAGTTTATGGGGACAGGGGGCGTCTCGGGCCGGGGAGCTGTTTTTT
d_call: TRBD2; clone_size: few; j_call: TRBJ2-7; v_call: TRBV4-1; cdr3_aa: CASSQGHSGSAYEQYF; cdr3_nt: TGCGCCAGCAGCCAAGGTCATAGCGGGAGCGCCTACGAGCAGTACTTC
d_call: .; clone_size: many; j_call: TRBJ1-2; v_call: TRBV2; cdr3_aa: CASSRAGQDGYTF; cdr3_nt: TGTGCCAGCAGTAGGGCAGGACAAGATGGCTACACCTTC
d_call: .; clone_size: few; j_call: TRBJ2-2; v_call: TRBV30; cdr3_aa: CAWSVLGNTGELFF; cdr3_nt: TGTGCCTGGAGTGTACTAGGGAACACCGGGGAGCTGTTTTTT
d_call: .; clone_size: few; j_call: TRBJ1-5; v_call: TRBV5-6; cdr3_aa: CASSLTPDSNQPQHF; cdr3_nt: TGTGCCAGCAGCTTGACACCTGATAGCAATCAGCCCCAGCATTTT
d_call: TRBD1; clone_size: .; j_call: TRBJ1-5; v_call: TRBV5-1; cdr3_aa: CASRPDRGGQPQHF; cdr3_nt: TGCGCCAGCAGACCCGACAGGGGAGGTCAGCCCCAGCATTTT
d_call: TRBD2; clone_size: few; j_call: TRBJ2-5; v_call: TRBV9; cdr3_aa: CASSATSAETQYF; cdr3_nt: TGTGCCAGCAGCGCGACTAGCGCGGAGACCCAGTACTTC
d_call: .; clone_size: many; j_call: TRBJ2-2; v_call: TRBV2; cdr3_aa: CASSGRKNTGELFF; cdr3_nt: TGTGCCAGCAGTGGTCGCAAGAACACCGGGGAGCTGTTTTTT
d_call: TRBD1; clone_size: few; j_call: TRBJ1-2; v_call: TRBV4-2; cdr3_aa: CASSQELQGANYGYTF; cdr3_nt: TGTGCCAGCAGCCAAGAACTGCAGGGGGCCAACTATGGCTACACCTTC
d_call: .; clone_size: many; j_call: TRBJ2-1; v_call: TRBV3-1; cdr3_aa: CASSRQGRSSYNEQFF; cdr3_nt: TGTGCCAGCAGCCGTCAAGGGAGGAGCTCCTACAATGAGCAGTTCTTC
d_call: TRBD2; clone_size: many; j_call: TRBJ2-5; v_call: TRBV2; cdr3_aa: CASRELASGETQYF; cdr3_nt: TGTGCCAGCAGGGAACTAGCGAGCGGGGAGACCCAGTACTTC
d_call: TRBD2; clone_size: many; j_call: TRBJ2-5; v_call: TRBV20-1; cdr3_aa: CSAEGLAGEETQYF; cdr3_nt: TGCAGTGCTGAGGGACTAGCGGGAGAAGAGACCCAGTACTTC
d_call: .; clone_size: .; j_call: TRBJ2-3; v_call: TRBV24-1; cdr3_aa: CATSAQGGVGTQYF; cdr3_nt: TGTGCCACCAGTGCTCAGGGCGGAGTAGGTACGCAGTATTTT
d_call: TRBD2; clone_size: .; j_call: TRBJ2-5; v_call: TRBV6-2/TRBV6-3; cdr3_aa: CASSPASGSQETQYF; cdr3_nt: TGTGCCAGCAGTCCCGCTAGCGGGAGCCAAGAGACCCAGTACTTC
d_call: TRBD2; clone_size: many; j_call: TRBJ2-1; v_call: TRBV5-1; cdr3_aa: CASSLSSDRRASGYYNEQFF; cdr3_nt: TGCGCCAGCAGCTTGTCATCGGACCGAAGAGCTAGCGGATACTACAATGAGCAGTTCTTC
d_call: .; clone_size: many; j_call: TRBJ2-7; v_call: TRBV6-5; cdr3_aa: CASSYARVHEQYF; cdr3_nt: TGTGCCAGCAGTTACGCGAGAGTCCACGAGCAGTACTTC
d_call: .; clone_size: .; j_call: TRBJ1-4; v_call: TRBV25-1; cdr3_aa: CASSERVATNEKLFF; cdr3_nt: TGTGCCAGCAGTGAACGGGTCGCAACTAATGAAAAACTGTTTTTT
d_call: .; clone_size: .; j_call: TRBJ2-3; v_call: TRBV19; cdr3_aa: CASEPGSTDTQYF; cdr3_nt: TGTGCCAGCGAACCAGGGAGCACAGATACGCAGTATTTT
d_call: .; clone_size: few; j_call: TRBJ2-7; v_call: TRBV10-3; cdr3_aa: CAILGGQDYEQYF; cdr3_nt: TGTGCCATATTGGGGGGTCAAGACTACGAGCAGTACTTC
d_call: .; clone_size: few; j_call: TRBJ2-4; v_call: TRBV9; cdr3_aa: CASSERGAKNIQYF; cdr3_nt: TGTGCCAGCAGCGAAAGGGGAGCCAAAAACATTCAGTACTTC
d_call: TRBD1; clone_size: few; j_call: TRBJ1-4; v_call: TRBV7-3; cdr3_aa: CASRRGRGNEKLFF; cdr3_nt: TGTGCCAGCAGACGGGGCAGGGGGAATGAAAAACTGTTTTTT
d_call: .; clone_size: many; j_call: TRBJ1-1; v_call: TRBV18; cdr3_aa: CASSPDSNTEAFF; cdr3_nt: TGTGCCAGCTCACCGGACAGTAACACTGAAGCTTTCTTT
d_call: .; clone_size: many; j_call: TRBJ1-1; v_call: TRBV28; cdr3_aa: CASIYRRALNTEAFF; cdr3_nt: TGTGCCAGCATTTACCGACGGGCCTTGAACACTGAAGCTTTCTTT
d_call: TRBD1; clone_size: .; j_call: TRBJ2-5; v_call: TRBV6-2/TRBV6-3; cdr3_aa: CASIRGRGIETQYF; cdr3_nt: TGTGCCAGCATCAGGGGGCGCGGGATAGAGACCCAGTACTTC
d_call: .; clone_size: many; j_call: TRBJ1-2; v_call: TRBV12-3/TRBV12-4; cdr3_aa: CASSLGPWTELPIYGYTF; cdr3_nt: TGTGCCAGCAGTTTAGGCCCTTGGACAGAGTTACCAATCTATGGCTACACCTTC
d_call: .; clone_size: many; j_call: TRBJ2-1; v_call: TRBV20-1; cdr3_aa: CSARDEGHDYNEQFF; cdr3_nt: TGCAGTGCTAGAGATGAAGGGCACGACTACAATGAGCAGTTCTTC
d_call: TRBD1; clone_size: few; j_call: TRBJ2-7; v_call: TRBV27; cdr3_aa: CASSLPTGGEQYF; cdr3_nt: TGTGCCAGCAGTTTACCGACAGGGGGCGAGCAGTACTTC
d_call: .; clone_size: .; j_call: TRBJ2-5; v_call: TRBV7-9; cdr3_aa: CASSPGTAGETQYF; cdr3_nt: TGTGCCAGCAGCCCCGGGACTGCGGGAGAGACCCAGTACTTC
d_call: .; clone_size: many; j_call: TRBJ2-7; v_call: TRBV5-1; cdr3_aa: CASSLGFGASYEQYF; cdr3_nt: TGCGCCAGCAGCCTTGGGTTCGGGGCATCCTACGAGCAGTACTTC
d_call: .; clone_size: many; j_call: TRBJ2-3; v_call: TRBV20-1; cdr3_aa: CSARSRWEIKDTQYF; cdr3_nt: TGCAGTGCTAGGTCACGGTGGGAGATCAAAGATACGCAGTATTTT
d_call: TRBD2; clone_size: many; j_call: TRBJ2-3; v_call: TRBV5-1; cdr3_aa: CASSLAGADTQYF; cdr3_nt: TGTGCCAGCAGCTTAGCGGGAGCCGATACGCAGTATTTT
d_call: TRBD1; clone_size: few; j_call: TRBJ2-7; v_call: TRBV27; cdr3_aa: CASSFLGQGVYEQYF; cdr3_nt: TGTGCCAGCAGTTTTCTCGGACAGGGGGTCTACGAGCAGTACTTC
d_call: .; clone_size: many; j_call: TRBJ2-3; v_call: TRBV6-5; cdr3_aa: CASSYYKTDTQYF; cdr3_nt: TGTGCCAGCAGTTACTACAAAACAGATACGCAGTATTTT
d_call: TRBD2; clone_size: many; j_call: TRBJ2-7; v_call: TRBV20-1; cdr3_aa: CSARERELGLYEQYF; cdr3_nt: TGCAGTGCTAGAGAGCGGGAGCTGGGGCTCTACGAGCAGTACTTC
d_call: TRBD1; clone_size: .; j_call: TRBJ1-2; v_call: TRBV28; cdr3_aa: CASSSKVQGNNYGYTF; cdr3_nt: TGTGCCAGCAGTTCAAAGGTACAGGGGAATAACTATGGCTACACCTTC
d_call: .; clone_size: many; j_call: TRBJ2-1; v_call: TRBV28; cdr3_aa: CASSFPGEQFF; cdr3_nt: TGTGCCAGCAGTTTTCCGGGTGAGCAGTTCTTC
d_call: TRBD2; clone_size: few; j_call: TRBJ2-1; v_call: TRBV13; cdr3_aa: CASSAGGQSYNEQFF; cdr3_nt: TGTGCCAGCAGCGCGGGAGGGCAAAGCTACAATGAGCAGTTCTTC
d_call: TRBD1; clone_size: few; j_call: TRBJ2-7; v_call: TRBV29-1; cdr3_aa: CSVALLTGVSSYEQYF; cdr3_nt: TGCAGCGTTGCCCTCTTGACAGGGGTCAGCTCCTACGAGCAGTACTTC
d_call: .; clone_size: many; j_call: TRBJ2-4; v_call: TRBV20-1; cdr3_aa: CSAPDYGKNIQYF; cdr3_nt: TGCAGTGCTCCAGACTATGGCAAAAACATTCAGTACTTC
d_call: TRBD1; clone_size: few; j_call: TRBJ1-5; v_call: TRBV19; cdr3_aa: CASSVTPGTGPNQPQHF; cdr3_nt: TGTGCCAGTAGTGTCACCCCCGGGACAGGCCCAAATCAGCCCCAGCATTTT
d_call: .; clone_size: few; j_call: TRBJ2-3; v_call: TRBV10-3; cdr3_aa: CAISDGVGAGDTQYF; cdr3_nt: TGTGCCATCAGTGATGGGGTAGGGGCTGGAGATACGCAGTATTTT
d_call: .; clone_size: many; j_call: TRBJ2-1; v_call: TRBV27; cdr3_aa: CASTSGASYNEQFF; cdr3_nt: TGTGCCAGCACCTCGGGAGCTTCCTACAATGAGCAGTTCTTC
d_call: .; clone_size: many; j_call: TRBJ1-5; v_call: TRBV30; cdr3_aa: CAWSTANPNQPQHF; cdr3_nt: TGTGCCTGGTCGACAGCAAACCCAAATCAGCCCCAGCATTTT
d_call: .; clone_size: many; j_call: TRBJ1-1; v_call: TRBV7-2; cdr3_aa: CASSSGLVNTEAFF; cdr3_nt: TGTGCCAGCAGCTCGGGGCTTGTGAACACTGAAGCTTTCTTT
d_call: .; clone_size: many; j_call: TRBJ2-5; v_call: TRBV6-1; cdr3_aa: CASTGDQRAQYF; cdr3_nt: TGTGCCAGCACGGGGGACCAGCGCGCCCAGTACTTC
d_call: TRBD2; clone_size: many; j_call: TRBJ2-3; v_call: TRBV7-9; cdr3_aa: CASSWGLAGITDTQYF; cdr3_nt: TGTGCCAGCAGCTGGGGACTAGCGGGGATCACAGATACGCAGTATTTT
d_call: TRBD2; clone_size: .; j_call: TRBJ2-1; v_call: TRBV6-1; cdr3_aa: CASTPSGGLGNEQFF; cdr3_nt: TGTGCCAGCACCCCTTCGGGGGGGCTGGGGAATGAGCAGTTCTTC
d_call: TRBD1; clone_size: .; j_call: TRBJ1-4; v_call: TRBV5-1; cdr3_aa: CASSTQGSNEKLFF; cdr3_nt: TGCGCCAGCAGTACACAGGGGTCTAATGAAAAACTGTTTTTT
d_call: TRBD1; clone_size: .; j_call: TRBJ2-5; v_call: TRBV6-9; cdr3_aa: CASSYVRQGTETQYF; cdr3_nt: TGTGCCAGCAGTTACGTGCGACAGGGAACGGAGACCCAGTACTTC